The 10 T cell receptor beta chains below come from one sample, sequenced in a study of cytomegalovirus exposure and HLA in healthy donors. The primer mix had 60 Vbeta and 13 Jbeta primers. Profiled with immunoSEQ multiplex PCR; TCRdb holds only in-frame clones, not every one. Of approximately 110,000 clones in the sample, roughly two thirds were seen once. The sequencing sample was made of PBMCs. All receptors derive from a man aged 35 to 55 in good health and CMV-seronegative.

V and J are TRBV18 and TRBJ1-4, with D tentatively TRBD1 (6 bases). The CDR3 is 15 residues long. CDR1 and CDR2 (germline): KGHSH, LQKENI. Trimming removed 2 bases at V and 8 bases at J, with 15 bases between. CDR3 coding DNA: TGTGCCAGCTCACCAACCTTACAGGGAAAGGAAAAACTGTTTTTT. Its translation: CASSPTLQGKEKLFF. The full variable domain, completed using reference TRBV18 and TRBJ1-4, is NAGVMQNPRHLVRRRGQEARLRCSPMKGHSHVYWYRQLPEEGLKFMVYLQKENIIDESGMPKERFSAEFPKEGPSILRIQQVVRGDSAAYFCASSPTLQGKEKLFFGSGTQLSVL.

The CDR3: CASSRNPDRVTEAFF. The CDR3 DNA reads as TGTGCCAGCAGCCGGAACCCCGACAGGGTCACTGAAGCTTTCTTT. This chain connects TRBV5-6 to TRBJ1-1, with TRBD1 identical over 7 bases. Trimming at V came to 4 bases and at J to 4 bases, leaving 10 bases not matched to a gene. Germline values: CDR1 SGHDT, CDR2 YYEEEE. The CDR3 is 15 residues long.

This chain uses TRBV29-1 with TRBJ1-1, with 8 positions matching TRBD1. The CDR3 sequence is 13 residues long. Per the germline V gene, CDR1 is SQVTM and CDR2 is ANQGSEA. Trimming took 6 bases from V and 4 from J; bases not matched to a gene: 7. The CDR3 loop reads CSVFPDRGTEAFF. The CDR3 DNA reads TGCAGCGTATTTCCAGACAGGGGCACTGAAGCTTTCTTT.

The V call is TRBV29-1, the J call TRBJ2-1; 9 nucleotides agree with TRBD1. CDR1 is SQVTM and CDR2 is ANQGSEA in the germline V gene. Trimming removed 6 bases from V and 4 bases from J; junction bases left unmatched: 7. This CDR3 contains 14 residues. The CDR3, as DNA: TGCAGCGTCGCCGGGACAGGGAATTACAATGAGCAGTTCTTC. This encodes CSVAGTGNYNEQFF.

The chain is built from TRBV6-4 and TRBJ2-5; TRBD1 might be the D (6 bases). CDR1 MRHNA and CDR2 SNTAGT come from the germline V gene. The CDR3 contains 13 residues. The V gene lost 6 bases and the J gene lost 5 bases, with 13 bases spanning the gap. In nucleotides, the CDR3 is TGTGCCAGCAGCCGGGCCCAGGGGGAGACCCAGTACTTC. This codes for CASSRAQGETQYF.

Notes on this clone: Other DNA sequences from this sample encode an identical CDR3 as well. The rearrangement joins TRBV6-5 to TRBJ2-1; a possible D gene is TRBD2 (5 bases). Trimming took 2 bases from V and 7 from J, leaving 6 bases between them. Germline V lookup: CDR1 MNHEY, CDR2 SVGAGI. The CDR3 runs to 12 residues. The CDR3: CASSYRGNEQFF. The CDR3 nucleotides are TGTGCCAGCAGTTACCGAGGGAATGAGCAGTTCTTC.

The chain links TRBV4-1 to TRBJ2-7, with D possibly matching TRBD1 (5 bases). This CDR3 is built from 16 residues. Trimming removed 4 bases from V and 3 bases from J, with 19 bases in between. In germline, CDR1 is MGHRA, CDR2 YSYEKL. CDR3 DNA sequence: TGCGCCAGCAGCCCGACCCCATCGCCCAGGGTCTACGAGCAGTACTTC. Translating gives CASSPTPSPRVYEQYF.

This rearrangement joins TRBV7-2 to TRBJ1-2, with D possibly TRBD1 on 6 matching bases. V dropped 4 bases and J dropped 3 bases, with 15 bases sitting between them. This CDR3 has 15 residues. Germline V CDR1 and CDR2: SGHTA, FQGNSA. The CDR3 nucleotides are TGTGCCAGCAGCTCGGACAGTGGACCGCACTATGGCTACACCTTC. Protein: CASSSDSGPHYGYTF.

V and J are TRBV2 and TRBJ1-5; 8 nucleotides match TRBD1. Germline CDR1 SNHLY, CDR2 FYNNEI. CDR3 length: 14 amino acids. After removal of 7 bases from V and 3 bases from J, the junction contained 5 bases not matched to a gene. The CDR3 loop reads CASKGQGDNQPQHF. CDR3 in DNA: TGTGCCAGCAAAGGACAGGGTGACAATCAGCCCCAGCATTTT.

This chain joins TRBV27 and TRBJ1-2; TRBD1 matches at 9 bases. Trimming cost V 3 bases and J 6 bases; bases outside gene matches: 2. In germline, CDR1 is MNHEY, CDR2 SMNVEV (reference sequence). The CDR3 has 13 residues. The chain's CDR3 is CASSFRTGDGYTF. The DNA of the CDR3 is TGTGCCAGCAGTTTTAGGACAGGGGATGGCTACACCTTC.